The 4 T cell receptor beta chains listed next were all sequenced from one sample in a study of OX40 agonist ivuxolimab in advanced cancers. Sequenced by immunoSEQ multiplex PCR; TCRdb stores in-frame clones only, minus some. The sample shows around 26,000 clones, around nine tenths of them seen only once. The source material was CD4+ or CD8+ T cells sorted from blood, sampled in a trial of the OX40 agonist ivuxolimab. The receptors were sampled from an adult with an advanced solid tumor such as melanoma, head and neck, liver or kidney cancer.

The rearrangement joins TRBV19 to TRBJ2-1; weak D call: TRBD1 (6 bases). V lost 2 bases and J 3 bases, leaving 17 bases between the germline ends. CDR3 length equals 17 residues. In germline, CDR1 is LNHDA, CDR2 SQIVND (reference sequence). The CDR3 here is CASSITSRDTFYNEQFF. DNA for the CDR3: TGTGCCAGTAGTATAACCTCCCGGGACACATTCTACAATGAGCAGTTCTTC.

V is TRBV6-1 and J is TRBJ1-5; 10 nucleotides match TRBD1. Germline CDR1 and CDR2: MNHNS and SASEGT. Trimming cost V 3 bases and J 7 bases; bases outside gene matches: 3. The CDR3 contains 14 residues. The chain's CDR3 is CASSDMTGGQPQHF. The CDR3 nucleotides read TGTGCCAGCAGTGATATGACAGGGGGCCAGCCCCAGCATTTT.

The gene calls are TRBV29-1 and TRBJ1-2; 7 bases align to TRBD1. V was pared by 2 bases and J by 6 bases, with 6 bases of the junction left unmatched. Germline values: CDR1 SQVTM, CDR2 ANQGSEA. The CDR3 runs to 13 residues. DNA of the CDR3: TGCAGCGTTGAAAGAGGGGGCGCAAATGGCTACACCTTC. Its translation is CSVERGGANGYTF.

The chain carries TRBV11-2 and TRBJ2-7; no firm D call. Deletions cut 1 base from V and 6 bases from J, with 7 bases between. Germline V CDR1 and CDR2: SGHAT, FQNNGV. The CDR3 runs to 12 residues. The CDR3, as DNA: TGTGCCAGCAGCTTAGGGCCCAGCGAGCAGTACTTC. Its translation: CASSLGPSEQYF. The full variable domain, in which reference TRBV11-2 and TRBJ2-7 provide the parts outside the CDR3, is EAGVAQSPRYKIIEKRQSVAFWCNPISGHATLYWYQQILGQGPKLLIQFQNNGVVDDSQLPKDRFSAERLKGVDSTLKIQPAKLEDSAVYLCASSLGPSEQYFGPGTRLTVT.